The entry below gives a single T cell receptor beta chain sequence along with its context. Its antigen is currently unknown. This entry belongs to a study of graft-versus-host responses after intestinal transplantation. Only in-frame clones appear in the TCRdb table, and some are missing; sequencing was by immunoSEQ multiplex PCR. The sample lists around 90,000 clones, around 93% occurring once. The sample here was unstimulated CD8+ T cells sorted from spleen or lymph node cells, taken before transplant. The clonotype was recovered from a human donor who was the organ donor for an intestinal transplant.

The CDR3 protein is CASSQDREREKLFF. The CDR3 bases are TGCGCCAGCAGCCAGGACAGGGAACGTGAAAAACTGTTTTTT. The V call is TRBV4-1, the J call TRBJ1-4; TRBD1 matches at 8 bases. Per the germline V gene, CDR1 is MGHRA and CDR2 is YSYEKL. Trimming took 3 bases from V and 7 from J; bases not matched to a gene: 4. The length of the CDR3 is 14 residues.